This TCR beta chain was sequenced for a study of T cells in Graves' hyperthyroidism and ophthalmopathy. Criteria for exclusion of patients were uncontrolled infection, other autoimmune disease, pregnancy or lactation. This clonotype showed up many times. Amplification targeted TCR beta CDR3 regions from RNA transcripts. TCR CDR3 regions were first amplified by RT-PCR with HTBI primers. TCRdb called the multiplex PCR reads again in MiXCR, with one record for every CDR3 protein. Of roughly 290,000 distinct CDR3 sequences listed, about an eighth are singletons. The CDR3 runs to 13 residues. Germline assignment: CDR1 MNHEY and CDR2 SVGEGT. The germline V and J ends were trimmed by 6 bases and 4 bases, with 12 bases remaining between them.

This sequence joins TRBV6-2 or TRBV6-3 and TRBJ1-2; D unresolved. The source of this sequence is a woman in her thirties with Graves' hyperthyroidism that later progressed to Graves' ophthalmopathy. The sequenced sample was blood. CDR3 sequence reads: CASRAVGVYGYTF. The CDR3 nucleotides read TGTGCCAGCAGGGCTGTGGGCGTCTATGGCTACACCTTC.